This paragraph reports one T cell receptor (beta chain). Its specificity is unknown. These data are taken from a study of cytomegalovirus exposure and HLA in healthy donors. General study results and limits: Upon later analysis, TCR association rates were observed to vary by HLA locus, being highest for DRB1 and lowest for HLA-C. HLA-A and HLA-B allele assignments for most subjects were reportedly predicted accurately using TCR beta sequences. Follow-up analysis later connected one missense variant in DCLRE1C with trimming of TCR beta V- and J-genes. Owing to their indistinguishability, certain V segments, notably TRBV6-2 and TRBV6-3, were excluded.

The length of the CDR3 is 14 residues. Trimming removed 2 bases from V and 1 base from J, with 8 bases in between. Germline loops: CDR1 SGHRS, CDR2 YFSETQ. Primers: 60 Vbeta forward and 13 Jbeta reverse. TCRdb's copy holds only in-frame clones and misses some; the assay was immunoSEQ multiplex PCR. The table records roughly 150,000 clones, around 75% of them present only once. Sequencing was performed on PBMCs. The genes are TRBV5-1 and TRBJ2-3; possibly TRBD1 for D (5 bases). This receptor was obtained from a male donor in good health and CMV-seronegative. The CDR3 is CASSFRAGTDTQYF. The CDR3 DNA follows: TGCGCCAGCAGCTTCAGGGCGGGCACAGATACGCAGTATTTT. The entire variable domain, with the rest obtained from reference TRBV5-1 and TRBJ2-3, is as follows: KAGVTQTPRYLIKTRGQQVTLSCSPISGHRSVSWYQQTPGQGLQFLFEYFSETQRNKGNFPGRFSGRQFSNSRSEMNVSTLELGDSALYLCASSFRAGTDTQYFGPGTRLTVL.